The rows below give T cell receptor beta chains drawn from one sample of a study of T cell responses to AZD1222 COVID-19 vaccine. Only in-frame clones appear in the TCRdb table, and some are missing; sequencing was by immunoSEQ multiplex PCR. The sample contains over 110,000 clones, roughly 90% of which appear only once. This specimen consisted of peripheral blood, obtained on day 0 of AZD1222 vaccination. The source of these receptors is an adult in good health. Each CDR3 is given with its conserved first and last residue. A D gene is named only where the DNA matches it firmly. Rows give clone size only sometimes, using once, few, many, or a class for an expanded clone.

j_call v_call clone_size cdr3_length d_call cdr3_nt cdr3_aa
TRBJ1-5 TRBV30 once 12 - TGTGCCTGGGCGAAAGGACCAGAGCCCCAGCATTTT CAWAKGPEPQHF
TRBJ1-2 TRBV5-4 - 13 - TGTGCCAGCAGCTTGGAACCCGCGGGTGGCTACACCTTC CASSLEPAGGYTF
TRBJ2-1 TRBV19 - 15 TRBD2 TGTGCCAGTAGTTCCCGACTAGCGGGAGGCAATGAGCAGTTCTTC CASSSRLAGGNEQFF
TRBJ1-5 TRBV4-1 - 14 - TGCGCCAGCAGCCAAGTTTATAGCAATCAGCCCCAGCATTTT CASSQVYSNQPQHF
TRBJ2-5 TRBV5-4 - 16 TRBD2 TGTGCCAGCAGCTTGGTGTTAACTAGCGGGACAGAGACCCAGTACTTC CASSLVLTSGTETQYF
TRBJ1-1 TRBV19 - 15 TRBD1 TGTGCCAGTAGACCAAAGGGACAGGTGAACACTGAAGCTTTCTTT CASRPKGQVNTEAFF
TRBJ2-3 TRBV30 - 13 TRBD2 TGTGCCCGCCAGCGGGGACGCACAGATACGCAGTATTTT CARQRGRTDTQYF
TRBJ1-2 TRBV5-1 - 13 - TGCGCCAGCAGCTTAGACAGTGACTATGGCTACACCTTC CASSLDSDYGYTF
TRBJ2-5 TRBV4-2 - 13 - TGTGCCAGCAGCCAAGATCGGACGGAGACCCAGTACTTC CASSQDRTETQYF
TRBJ1-5 TRBV30 - 13 - TGTGCCTGGAGTGTCGGGAGAAATCAGCCCCAGCATTTT CAWSVGRNQPQHF
TRBJ1-6 TRBV9 - 19 TRBD1 TGTGCCAGCAGCGTAGTTCCCCTGATTCCGGGACAGGCGGCTTCACCCCTCCACTTT CASSVVPLIPGQAASPLHF
TRBJ2-3 TRBV5-1 - 15 - TGCGCCAGCAGCTTGGAGCATGGGAACACAGATACGCAGTATTTT CASSLEHGNTDTQYF
TRBJ2-3 TRBV19 - 15 - TGTGCCAGTAGTGTCCAGGAGGGGGCTCGAGATACGCAGTATTTT CASSVQEGARDTQYF
TRBJ2-1 TRBV27 once 20 TRBD2 TGTGCCAGCAGTTTAAGGTCTAGCGGGATTGGTCTTCAGGTCAACAATGAGCAGTTCTTC CASSLRSSGIGLQVNNEQFF
TRBJ2-3 TRBV5-1 - 15 - TGCGCCAGCAGCTTGCTGGGACCGCGCACAGATACGCAGTATTTT CASSLLGPRTDTQYF
TRBJ1-2 TRBV30 - 14 - TGTGCCTGGAGCTCGGCACTCAGCTTTTTCGGCTACACCTTC CAWSSALSFFGYTF
TRBJ2-7 TRBV20-1 - 15 - TGCAGTGCTAGTACGGGCGAAGCGGACACCTACGAGCAGTACTTC CSASTGEADTYEQYF
TRBJ1-5 TRBV3-1/TRBV3-2 - 15 - TGTGCCAGCAGCCCCGGGGGCGGGGGGAATCAGCCCCAGCATTTT CASSPGGGGNQPQHF
TRBJ1-1 TRBV27 many 14 TRBD1 TGTGCCAGCAGCACGGGACAGGGTTACACTGAAGCTTTCTTT CASSTGQGYTEAFF
TRBJ1-4 TRBV19 - 11 - TGTGCCAGTAGTAGTGTAGGCGAACTGTTTTTT CASSSVGELFF
TRBJ1-3 TRBV5-5 - 14 - TGTGCCAGCAGCCTAGGGACTGCTGGAAACACCATATATTTT CASSLGTAGNTIYF
TRBJ2-3 TRBV6-1 - 12 TRBD2 TGTGCCAGCAGTGAAAGGGCGGGAGGGCAGTATTTT CASSERAGGQYF
TRBJ2-1 TRBV29-1 few 16 - TGCAGCGTTGAAGGGGGGCGGGACTCAAGCCCCAATGAGCAGTTCTTC CSVEGGRDSSPNEQFF
TRBJ2-7 TRBV5-1 - 15 TRBD2 TGCGCCAGCAGGACCAATAGCGGGAGGGCCTACGAGCAGTACTTC CASRTNSGRAYEQYF
TRBJ1-6 TRBV21-1 - 18 - TGTGCCAGCGTGGAGGACAGGGCCCTAAGCTCCTATAATTCACCCCTCCACTTT CASVEDRALSSYNSPLHF
TRBJ1-5 TRBV5-1 - 13 - TGCGCCAGCAGCCCCGGACAGTCTCAGCCCCAGCATTTT CASSPGQSQPQHF
TRBJ1-5 TRBV19 - 15 - TGTGCCAGTAGTGGGACTTGGGTTAGCAATCAGCCCCAGCATTTT CASSGTWVSNQPQHF
TRBJ1-1 TRBV18 - 16 - TGTGCCAGCTCACGGGCGCGGGGAGGGACGAACACTGAAGCTTTCTTT CASSRARGGTNTEAFF
TRBJ2-7 TRBV18 - 15 - TGTGCCAGCTCAAACAGAGAGACACTCTCCTACGAGCAGTACTTC CASSNRETLSYEQYF
TRBJ2-2 TRBV9 - 15 - TGTGCCAGCAACGTAGGGGGGGCCCTCACCGGGGAGCTGTTTTTT CASNVGGALTGELFF
TRBJ1-3 TRBV12-3/TRBV12-4 - 12 - TGTGCCAGCAGTTTATCCGGAAACACCATATATTTT CASSLSGNTIYF
TRBJ1-1 TRBV5-1 - 16 TRBD1 TGCGCCAGCAGCCCCGGGACAGGGGGCTTGGGAACTGAAGCTTTCTTT CASSPGTGGLGTEAFF
TRBJ2-7 TRBV6-2/TRBV6-3 once 14 - TGTGCCAGCAGTCAACGGGACCGGATCTACGAGCAGTACTTC CASSQRDRIYEQYF
TRBJ2-3 TRBV30 - 13 - TGTGCCCGTACGGGCGGCCGCACAGATACGCAGTATTTT CARTGGRTDTQYF
TRBJ1-1 TRBV7-7 - 13 - TGTGCCAGCAGCTTACGAGAGAACACTGAAGCTTTCTTT CASSLRENTEAFF
TRBJ2-7 TRBV5-6 - 14 - TGTGCCAGCAGCTTGTTATCCAGGGCGTCCGAGCAGTACTTC CASSLLSRASEQYF
TRBJ2-1 TRBV7-6 - 16 TRBD2 TGTGCCAGCAGTCCACCGCCGGGACTAGCCCCAATTGAGCAGTTCTTC CASSPPPGLAPIEQFF
TRBJ2-7 TRBV27 - 15 - TGTGCCAGCAGTCAACTCCTCCGGGATCTGCACGAGCAGTACTTC CASSQLLRDLHEQYF
TRBJ2-1 TRBV4-1 once 21 TRBD2 TGCGCCAGCAGCCACCTTGGGGGGGGTGTGGGAGGGCCGAGGCCCTACAATGAGCAGTTCTTC CASSHLGGGVGGPRPYNEQFF
TRBJ1-2 TRBV27 - 15 TRBD1 TGTGCCAGCAGTTTATCCACAGGGGCAAGATATGGCTACACCTTC CASSLSTGARYGYTF
TRBJ2-1 TRBV6-5 - 12 - TGTGCCAGCAGCCCGCCGTACAATGAGCAGTTCTTC CASSPPYNEQFF
TRBJ1-4 TRBV18 - 14 - TGTGCCAGCTCACCAGGCTACAATAATGAAAAACTGTTTTTT CASSPGYNNEKLFF
TRBJ2-1 TRBV14 - 13 TRBD1 TGTGCCAGCAGCCTCACCAGGGGGAGTGAGCAGTTCTTC CASSLTRGSEQFF
TRBJ2-3 TRBV29-1 - 14 - TGCAGCGTTGGGGCAGGGTGGGGGAGCGATACGCAGTATTTT CSVGAGWGSDTQYF
TRBJ1-6 TRBV11-2 - 17 - TGTGCCAGCAGCTTAGGGCGCTCACAGTTTTATAATTCACCCCTCCACTTT CASSLGRSQFYNSPLHF
TRBJ2-3 TRBV19 - 13 - TGTGCCACATCAAGTGGGGGCACAGATACGCAGTATTTT CATSSGGTDTQYF
TRBJ2-3 TRBV6-5 - 14 - TGTGCCAGCAGTCGGACCCGTGGGGCAGATACGCAGTATTTT CASSRTRGADTQYF
TRBJ1-4 TRBV25-1 - 12 - TGTGCCAGCGCTATAGGGAATAAAAAACTGTTTTTT CASAIGNKKLFF
TRBJ2-1 TRBV10-2 - 15 TRBD2 TGCGCCAGTAAAAGGAGCCAGCGGGGGGACAATGAGCAGTTCTTC CASKRSQRGDNEQFF
TRBJ1-2 TRBV14 - 13 - TGTGCCAGCAGCCAAGTAATCAGGCAGGGGATTATCTTC CASSQVIRQGIIF
TRBJ1-4 TRBV4-2 - 16 - TGTGCCAGCAGCCAAGATTTCCGGGTTCGTGGTGAAAAACTGTTTTTT CASSQDFRVRGEKLFF
TRBJ1-1 TRBV4-1 - 15 - TGCGCCAGCAGCCAAGATTTGCCGGGCGGCACTGAAGCTTTCTTT CASSQDLPGGTEAFF
TRBJ1-2 TRBV29-1 - 12 - TGCAGCGTTGAAAACGGTCTAGGCGGCTACACCTTC CSVENGLGGYTF
TRBJ2-7 TRBV10-1 - 11 - TGCGCCAGACCCGAAAGCCCCCCATGGTACTTC CARPESPPWYF
TRBJ1-1 TRBV7-2 - 15 - TGTGCCAGCAGCCTCCAGCCAGGGATGAACACTGAAGCTTTCTTT CASSLQPGMNTEAFF
TRBJ1-4 TRBV10-1 - 17 - TGCGCCAGCAGTGAACCGACCCTTCGAAGGTGGAATGAAAAACTGTTTTTT CASSEPTLRRWNEKLFF
TRBJ1-5 TRBV12-5 - 11 - TGTGCCGACGGCGTAGATCAGCCCCAGCATTTT CADGVDQPQHF
TRBJ1-1 TRBV19 - 15 TRBD1 TGTGCCAGTAGTCCTCGACAGGGGGTGAGGACTGAAGCTTTCTTT CASSPRQGVRTEAFF